The source of this T cell receptor (beta chain) is a study of blood T cell repertoires in COVID-19. Assay: immunoSEQ multiplex PCR; the TCRdb copy retains only in-frame clones and omits some. The repertoire includes around 300,000 clones, around 80% of them detected once, and under 3% sits in the top ten. The CDR3 is 17 amino acids. V shed 3 bases and J 12 bases; nucleotides not matched to a gene: 14. The V gene's germline CDR1 is LGHNA and CDR2 YNFKEQ. This clone is a singleton in its sample. This rearrangement joins TRBV4-2 to TRBJ2-3; 14 bases align to TRBD2. The material sequenced was peripheral blood. This clonotype originated in a man aged 25 to 40 with active or convalescent COVID-19. The CDR3 loop is CASSQGLGLAGGLGQYF. In DNA, the CDR3 is TGTGCCAGCAGCCAGGGACTCGGACTAGCGGGGGGTTTAGGTCAGTATTTT.